This TCR beta chain was obtained from a study of CD8 T cells in Susac syndrome. Reverse transcription of roughly 0.5 to 1 ug RNA was carried out with random hexamers. Across 54 Vbeta and 13 Jbeta, TCR beta CDR3 was amplified with immunoSEQ multiplex PCR. TCRdb ran MiXCR on the immunoSEQ multiplex PCR reads and lists one entry per CDR3 protein. In the table there are about 300,000 distinct CDR3 sequences, roughly 85% of which are singletons. This CDR3 is built from 16 residues. The J segment lost 1 base and the V segment lost 5 bases, leaving 6 bases of the junction unmatched. In germline, CDR1 is MDHEN, CDR2 SYDVKM.

This chain connects TRBV28 to TRBJ2-5; TRBD2 matches 11 bases. The sample was CD8+ T cells from PBMCs. This TCR came from a human donor with multiple sclerosis. The CDR3 DNA is TGTGCCAGCAGTCCCCGGGGACTAGCGGCCCAAGAGACCCAGTACTTC. Residues: CASSPRGLAAQETQYF. Full variable domain (remainder filled in from reference TRBV28 and TRBJ2-5): DVKVTQSSRYLVKRTGEKVFLECVQDMDHENMFWYRQDPGLGLRLIYFSYDVKMKEKGDIPEGYSVSREKKERFSLILESASTNQTSMYLCASSPRGLAAQETQYFGPGTRLLVL.